This T cell receptor beta chain stems from a study of the immune and genomic landscape of osteosarcoma. Study at large: More than 70% presented with localized disease at diagnosis.

Osteosarcoma specimens were post-treatment primary, local recurrence and metastasis tumors from poor-prognosis patients. Sequencing used immunoSEQ multiplex PCR; TCRdb keeps in-frame clones, though not all of them. The sample carries approximately 4,600 clones, 71% recorded once. CDR1 SGHNT and CDR2 YYREEE come from the germline V gene (reference sequence). This CDR3 is 15 amino acids long. Trimming at V came to 2 bases and at J to 2 bases, leaving 6 bases not matched to a gene. Sequenced material: osteosarcoma tumor tissue from the femur. The chain carries TRBV5-4 and TRBJ2-7; TRBD1 matches at 8 bases. This TCR came from a human donor with osteosarcoma. The CDR3 nucleotides read TGTGCCAGCAGCTTAAGGACAGGGCCAACCTACGAGCAGTACTTC. As protein: CASSLRTGPTYEQYF.